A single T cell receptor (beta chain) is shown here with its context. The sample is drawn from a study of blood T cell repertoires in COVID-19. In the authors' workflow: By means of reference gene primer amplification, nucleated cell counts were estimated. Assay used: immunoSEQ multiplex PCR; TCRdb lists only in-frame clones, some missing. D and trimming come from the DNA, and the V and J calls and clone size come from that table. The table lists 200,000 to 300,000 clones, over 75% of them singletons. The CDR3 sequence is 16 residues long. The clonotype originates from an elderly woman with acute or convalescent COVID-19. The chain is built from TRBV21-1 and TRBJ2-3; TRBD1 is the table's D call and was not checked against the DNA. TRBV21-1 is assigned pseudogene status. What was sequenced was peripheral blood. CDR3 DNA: TGTGCCAGCAGCAAAGTATTGAAGGGGTGCACAGATACGCAGTATTTT. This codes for CASSKVLKGCTDTQYF.